These 21 T cell receptor beta chains originate from one sample sequenced in a study of OX40 agonist ivuxolimab in advanced cancers. Libraries came from the immunoSEQ multiplex PCR assay. This is the immuneACCESS table as TCRdb keeps it, with only in-frame sequences that have V and J called. A part of the clones is gone; compared with another copy, unresolved V genes explain less than half, and the rest is unexplained. This sample is represented by tens of thousands of clones; over 90% of them were singletons. Clones ranked in the top ten supply approximately 14% of the sample. Sequencing used CD4+ or CD8+ T cells sorted from blood, obtained in a trial of the OX40 agonist ivuxolimab. These receptors were collected from an adult with an advanced solid tumor such as melanoma, head and neck, liver or kidney cancer.

CDR3 region: CASSQEARDVHGYTF. Here the CDR3 DNA reads TGCGCCAGCAGCCAAGAAGCCAGGGACGTTCACGGCTACACCTTC. The rearrangement joins TRBV4-3 to TRBJ1-2; D is possibly TRBD1 (5 bases). The V end lost 0 bases, the J end lost 8 bases, and 16 bases lay between the germline ends. Germline V gene data show CDR1 as LGHNA and CDR2 as YSLEER. The CDR3 sequence is 15 residues long.

This clone occurred once. The gene calls are TRBV6-5 and TRBJ1-5; D remains ambiguous. This CDR3 contains 13 residues. The germline gives CDR1 MNHEY, CDR2 SVGAGI. The V gene lost 4 bases and the J gene lost 4 bases, with 8 bases spanning the gap. The CDR3 here is CASSWAPNQPQHF. The CDR3 nucleotides read TGTGCCAGCAGTTGGGCACCAAATCAGCCCCAGCATTTT.

This sequence joins TRBV4-3 and TRBJ2-7, with D possibly being TRBD1 (6 bases). The V gene lost 0 bases and the J gene lost 3 bases, with 9 bases spanning the gap. The CDR3 runs to 14 residues. Germline CDR1 LGHNA, CDR2 YSLEER. The CDR3 DNA reads as TGCGCCAGCAGCCAAGAAGTCAGGGGCTACGAGCAGTACTTC. This gives the protein CASSQEVRGYEQYF.

The V call is TRBV18, the J call TRBJ2-7; no reliable D call. V was clipped by 0 bases and J by 3 bases, with 6 bases between them. CDR1 is KGHSH and CDR2 is LQKENI in the germline V gene. The CDR3 consists of 13 residues. CDR3 sequence: CASSPPSGYEQYF. CDR3 nucleotides: TGTGCCAGCTCACCACCCTCAGGCTACGAGCAGTACTTC.

The gene calls are TRBV6-1 and TRBJ1-3, with TRBD1 matching over 7 bases. Germline CDR1 and CDR2: MNHNS and SASEGT. The CDR3 spans 16 residues. V was clipped by 4 bases and J by 4 bases; unmatched bases: 10. The CDR3 here is CASSGRQGLRGNTIYF. The CDR3 DNA follows: TGTGCCAGCAGTGGTCGACAGGGTTTGCGAGGAAACACCATATATTTT.

The rearrangement links TRBV25-1 to TRBJ2-1; unclear D gene. Trimming left V 2 bases short and J 5 bases short, with 10 bases between. CDR1 is MGHDK, CDR2 SYGVNS, per germline. CDR3 length: 14 residues. CDR3: CASSEVNFHNEQFF. In DNA, the CDR3 is TGTGCCAGCAGTGAAGTAAATTTCCACAATGAGCAGTTCTTC.

The CDR3 region is CASSISNSYNEQFF. DNA of the CDR3: TGTGCCAGTAGTATTTCGAACTCCTACAATGAGCAGTTCTTC. This chain joins TRBV19 and TRBJ2-1; D gene unclear. The CDR3 spans 14 residues. V lost 3 bases and J 0 bases, leaving 6 bases between the germline ends. Germline-derived CDR1 and CDR2 are LNHDA and SQIVND (reference sequence).

CDR3 sequence reads: CAISDDFGNEQFF. The CDR3 region has the DNA TGTGCCATCAGTGACGACTTTGGCAATGAGCAGTTCTTC. J is TRBJ2-1 and V is TRBV10-3, with D unresolved. The germline gives CDR1 ENHRY, CDR2 SYGVKD. The CDR3 runs to 13 residues. Trimming stripped 3 bases from V and 6 bases from J, with 9 bases between.

J is TRBJ2-3 and V is TRBV28, with D hard to call. Germline values: CDR1 MDHEN, CDR2 SYDVKM. Trimming pared 6 bases from V and 0 bases from J, leaving 10 bases between. CDR3 size: 14 residues. The CDR3 spells CASSPYPSTDTQYF. The CDR3, as DNA: TGTGCCAGCAGCCCTTATCCCAGCACAGATACGCAGTATTTT.

The chain has TRBV7-3 and TRBJ2-5; no reliable D call. Germline CDR1 reads SGHTA; CDR2 reads FQGTGA. V was pared by 2 bases and J by 4 bases, with 8 bases between. The CDR3 length is 13 residues. CDR3 nucleotide sequence: TGTGCCAGCAGCTTATGGAACCCAGAGACCCAGTACTTC. It yields the protein CASSLWNPETQYF.

The chain recombines TRBV7-9 with TRBJ1-1; 10 nucleotides agree with TRBD1. V was pared by 0 bases and J by 4 bases, with 2 bases of the junction left unmatched. Germline V gives CDR1 SEHNR, CDR2 FQNEAQ (reference sequence). This CDR3 comprises 15 residues. CDR3 in amino acids: CASSLARTGGTEAFF. The CDR3 DNA reads TGTGCCAGCAGCTTAGCTAGGACAGGGGGCACTGAAGCTTTCTTT.

This clone was observed a single time. The chain links TRBV4-1 to TRBJ2-1, with D hard to call. V was shortened by 1 base and J by 6 bases, with 7 bases between the two germline ends. This CDR3 has 13 amino acids. Looked up from germline, CDR1 is MGHRA and CDR2 is YSYEKL. CDR3: CASSQVGPNEQFF. The CDR3 DNA sequence: TGCGCCAGCAGCCAAGTTGGTCCCAATGAGCAGTTCTTC.

This clone was seen a single time. This chain uses TRBV9 with TRBJ2-7; D possibly matches TRBD1 or TRBD2 (5 bases each). V lost 0 bases and J 2 bases, leaving 9 bases between the germline ends. The CDR3 covers 14 residues. Germline V gene lookup returns CDR1 SGDLS and CDR2 YYNGEE. The CDR3 nucleotides read TGTGCCAGCAGCGTAGGCAGGGACCCCTACGAGCAGTACTTC. This encodes CASSVGRDPYEQYF. The complete variable domain, with remaining parts taken from reference TRBV9 and TRBJ2-7, reads DSGVTQTPKHLITATGQRVTLRCSPRSGDLSVYWYQQSLDQGLQFLIQYYNGEERAKGNILERFSAQQFPDLHSELNLSSLELGDSALYFCASSVGRDPYEQYFGPGTRLTVT.

A single count supports this clone. The J gene is TRBJ1-4, the V gene TRBV6-5, with TRBD1 as a possible D gene (6 bases). Trimming took off 2 bases at V and 7 bases at J, with 14 bases between the two ends. Per germline, CDR1 MNHEY and CDR2 SVGAGI. The CDR3 extends over 15 amino acids. The CDR3: CASSYAGGPFEKLFF. The DNA for the CDR3 is TGTGCCAGCAGTTACGCGGGGGGCCCATTTGAAAAACTGTTTTTT.

This rearrangement joins TRBV4-1 to TRBJ2-7, with 9 positions matching TRBD2. This CDR3 region has 14 residues. Per germline, CDR1 MGHRA and CDR2 YSYEKL. V shed 5 bases, J shed 7 bases, and the junction held 9 bases outside the gene matches. CDR3 region: CASSGFAGGREQYF. CDR3 in DNA: TGCGCCAGCAGCGGATTTGCGGGGGGGCGGGAGCAGTACTTC.

The V gene is TRBV27, the J gene TRBJ1-5, with D unresolved. V was cut by 0 bases and J by 4 bases, with 10 bases left in between. The V gene's germline CDR1 is MNHEY and CDR2 SMNVEV (reference sequence). CDR3 length: 15 amino acids. The CDR3, as DNA: TGTGCCAGCAGTTTATCGCTTACCTCTAATCAGCCCCAGCATTTT. Residues: CASSLSLTSNQPQHF.

The CDR3 DNA reads TGTGCCAGCGCTTTGGGGGTCAGCTCCTACAATGAGCAGTTCTTC. This gives the protein CASALGVSSYNEQFF. The chain couples TRBV9 to TRBJ2-1; D is tentatively TRBD1 or TRBD2 (5 bases each). The CDR3 extends over 15 amino acids. Germline CDR1 SGDLS, CDR2 YYNGEE. V lost 7 bases to trimming and J lost 0 bases, with 14 bases between them. Variable domain in full (rest from reference TRBV9 and TRBJ2-1): DSGVTQTPKHLITATGQRVTLRCSPRSGDLSVYWYQQSLDQGLQFLIQYYNGEERAKGNILERFSAQQFPDLHSELNLSSLELGDSALYFCASALGVSSYNEQFFGPGTRLTVL.

The rearrangement joins TRBV4-1 to TRBJ2-7; no reliable D call. This CDR3 spans 14 amino acids. Germline CDR1 reads MGHRA; CDR2 reads YSYEKL. Trimming removed 4 bases at V and 6 bases at J, with 16 bases between. This CDR3 is CASSRARFFGEQYF. DNA for the CDR3: TGCGCCAGCAGCCGCGCACGCTTCTTCGGCGAGCAGTACTTC.

The chain links TRBV7-9 to TRBJ2-7; 8 bases fit TRBD1. CDR1 SEHNR and CDR2 FQNEAQ come from the germline V gene (reference sequence). Losses at the gene ends were 3 bases for V and 2 bases for J; bases not matched to a gene: 6. The CDR3 runs to 15 residues. The CDR3 is CASSFGQGYAYEQYF. The CDR3 DNA reads as TGTGCCAGCAGCTTTGGACAGGGATACGCCTACGAGCAGTACTTC.

This clone has only one observation. The chain links TRBV7-9 to TRBJ2-7, with a tentative D call TRBD2 (6 bases). Germline V CDR1 and CDR2: SEHNR, FQNEAQ (reference sequence). Trimming took off 5 bases at V and 3 bases at J, with 17 bases between the two ends. The CDR3 has 15 amino acids. The CDR3 region has the DNA TGTGCCAGCAGCCATCTTCCGGAGGGAGTCTACGAGCAGTACTTC. Its protein is CASSHLPEGVYEQYF.

This chain uses TRBV29-1 with TRBJ1-2; D is unresolved. V was cut by 6 bases and J by 1 base, with 18 bases left in between. This CDR3 spans 15 amino acids. In germline, CDR1 is SQVTM, CDR2 ANQGSEA. Here the CDR3 reads CSVRLFAGNNYGYTF. The DNA of the CDR3 is TGCAGCGTAAGACTCTTCGCGGGGAATAACTATGGCTACACCTTC.